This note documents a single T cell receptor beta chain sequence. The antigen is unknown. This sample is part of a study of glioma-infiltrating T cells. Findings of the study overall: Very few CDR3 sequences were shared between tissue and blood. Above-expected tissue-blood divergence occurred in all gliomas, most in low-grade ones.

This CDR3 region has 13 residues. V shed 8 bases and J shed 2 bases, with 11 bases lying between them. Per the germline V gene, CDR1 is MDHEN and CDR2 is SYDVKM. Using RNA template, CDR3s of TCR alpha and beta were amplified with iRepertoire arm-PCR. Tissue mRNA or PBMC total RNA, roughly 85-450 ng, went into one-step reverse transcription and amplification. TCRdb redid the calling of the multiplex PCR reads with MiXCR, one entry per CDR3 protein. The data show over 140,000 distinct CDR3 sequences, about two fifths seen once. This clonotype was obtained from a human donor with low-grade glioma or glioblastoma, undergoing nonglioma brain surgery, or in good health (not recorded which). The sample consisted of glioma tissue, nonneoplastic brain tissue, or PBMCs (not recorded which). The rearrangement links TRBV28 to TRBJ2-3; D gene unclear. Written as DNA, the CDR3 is TGTGCCAGCGCGTTGCGGTCCACAGATACGCAGTATTTT. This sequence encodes CASALRSTDTQYF.